The T cell receptor beta chain described here comes from a study of T-cell reconstitution after alpha-beta-depleted transplantation in children. This clonotype was detected only a few times. The TCRbeta library incorporated unique molecular identifiers. One entry per CDR3 protein results from TCRdb running MiXCR on the PCR reads. The sample has some 280,000 distinct CDR3 sequences, about a tenth seen once. Between the trimmed V and J ends, which lost 3 bases and 2 bases, there was a span of 10 bases. The CDR3 runs to 14 residues. The germline V gene encodes CDR1 LGHDT and CDR2 YNNKEL (reference sequence).

Sequencing used PBMCs from the stem cell graft donor, obtained from the stem cell graft. The genes are TRBV3-1 and TRBJ2-5, with unresolved D. This clonotype was sampled from a human donor who donated a stem cell graft to a child with SCID. CDR3 protein: CASSHRGRQETQYF. CDR3 DNA: TGTGCCAGCAGCCACAGAGGACGGCAAGAGACCCAGTACTTC.